These 29 T cell receptor beta chains were all obtained from the same sample, sequenced in a study of T cell repertoires in cytomegalovirus infection. MiXCR was run by TCRdb on the reads, yielding one entry per CDR3 protein. This sample has more than 140,000 distinct CDR3 sequences, with about 6.3% found just once. The sample consisted of PBMCs. The receptors originated from a human donor in good health (CMV status not recorded). Some clones in this sample may be carry-over from other donors' samples.

This clonotype has a count of ten or more. The V call is TRBV20-1, the J call TRBJ2-3; 10 bases align to TRBD2. CDR3 length: 14 residues. Germline CDR1 and CDR2: DFQATT and SNEGSKA (reference sequence). V lost 8 bases to trimming and J lost 6 bases; unmatched junction nucleotides: 11. The chain's CDR3 is CSPSPASGGDTQYF. The CDR3 nucleotides read TGCAGTCCGAGCCCGGCTAGCGGGGGTGATACGCAGTATTTT.

This clonotype came up many times. V is TRBV29-1 and J is TRBJ2-5; 9 bases match TRBD1. The V gene end was trimmed by 6 bases and the J gene end by 4 bases; junction bases not matched to a gene: 6. CDR1 and CDR2 (germline): SQVTM, ANQGSEA. CDR3 length: 13 residues. CDR3 loop: CSVPRGQGETQYF. CDR3 coding DNA: TGCAGCGTCCCCAGGGGACAGGGAGAGACCCAGTACTTC.

This clonotype was seen many times. The chain couples TRBV11-3 to TRBJ2-2; D unresolved. Trimming shortened V by 3 bases and J by 2 bases, and 1 base separated the two germline ends. The germline V gene has CDR1 SGHNT and CDR2 YENEEA. The CDR3 runs 12 residues. The chain's CDR3 is CASSFNTGELFF. The CDR3 DNA reads as TGTGCCAGCAGCTTCAACACCGGGGAGCTGTTTTTT.

This clonotype has a count of ten or more. V usage is TRBV7-2 and J usage is TRBJ1-1; tentative D call: TRBD1 (6 bases). The V and J ends lost 2 bases and 1 base respectively, with 8 bases between them. This CDR3 is built from 14 residues. Germline V gene data show CDR1 as SGHTA and CDR2 as FQGNSA. CDR3 loop: CASSLSGQNTEAFF. In DNA, the CDR3 is TGTGCCAGCAGCTTATCGGGACAGAACACTGAAGCTTTCTTT.

This clonotype has a count of ten or more. The CDR3, as DNA: TGTGCCAGCAGCCAGGACAGCACTAATGAAAAACTGTTTTTT. It specifies CASSQDSTNEKLFF. The rearrangement links TRBV7-9 to TRBJ1-4; tentative D call: TRBD1 (6 bases). CDR1 and CDR2 from the germline V gene are SEHNR and FQNEAQ (reference sequence). V dropped 5 bases and J dropped 2 bases, with 9 bases sitting between them. The CDR3 is 14 residues long.

This clonotype was counted only a few times. The chain joins TRBV25-1 to TRBJ2-2; 13 bases line up with TRBD2. The V gene's germline CDR1 is MGHDK and CDR2 SYGVNS. The CDR3 is 19 residues long. The trim removed 3 bases at V and 1 base at J, leaving 8 bases unmatched. CDR3 nucleotides: TGTGCCAGCAGTGATCCGGGACTAGCGGGGCGATGGAACACCGGGGAGCTGTTTTTT. It specifies CASSDPGLAGRWNTGELFF.

This clonotype was seen only a few times. The J gene is TRBJ1-3, the V gene TRBV20-1; maybe TRBD1 (5 bases). This CDR3 spans 14 amino acids. Trimming left V 3 bases short and J 0 bases short, with 9 bases between. Germline V lookup: CDR1 DFQATT, CDR2 SNEGSKA (reference sequence). CDR3 protein: CSASWGTSGNTIYF. As DNA, the CDR3 is TGCAGTGCTAGTTGGGGGACCTCTGGAAACACCATATATTTT.

The chain combines TRBV24-1 with TRBJ2-1; D is tentatively TRBD1 or TRBD2 (5 bases each). Between the trimmed V and J ends, which lost 2 bases and 0 bases, there was a span of 10 bases. Germline V gene sequence: CDR1 KGHDR, CDR2 SFDVKD. The CDR3 runs to 16 residues. CDR3 nucleotides: TGTGCCACCAGTGATTCCGGGACCAGCTCCTACAATGAGCAGTTCTTC. It is translated as CATSDSGTSSYNEQFF.

The rearrangement links TRBV3-1 to TRBJ2-3, with D perhaps TRBD2 (5 bases). V lost 4 bases, J lost 5 bases, and 19 bases lay in between. The CDR3 length is 16 residues. CDR1 LGHDT and CDR2 YNNKEL come from the germline V gene (reference sequence). The CDR3 coding sequence is TGTGCCAGCAGCCCTACGACAACTACCGCGGGAGATACGCAGTATTTT. This codes for CASSPTTTTAGDTQYF.

This clonotype was seen repeatedly, ten times or more. The rearrangement links TRBV27 to TRBJ2-1, with 10 bases aligning to TRBD2. Per the germline V gene, CDR1 is MNHEY and CDR2 is SMNVEV (reference sequence). J was trimmed by 6 bases and V by 6 bases; bases with no gene match: 8. CDR3 size: 15 residues. Here the CDR3 DNA reads TGTGCCAGCAGGATTAGCGGGGGGCAGGGCAATGAGCAGTTCTTC. Protein sequence: CASRISGGQGNEQFF.

This clonotype was recorded many times. Here the CDR3 reads CASSPLGLAGAPTYEQYF. The CDR3 DNA sequence: TGTGCCAGCAGCCCCCTGGGGCTAGCGGGGGCCCCTACCTACGAGCAGTACTTC. This chain connects TRBV6-1 to TRBJ2-7; TRBD2 aligns across 10 bases. Germline loops: CDR1 MNHNS, CDR2 SASEGT. With 6 bases clipped from V and 2 bases from J, the junction kept 16 bases outside the gene matches. CDR3 length: 18 amino acids.

This clonotype has only a few counts. The V and J genes are TRBV29-1 and TRBJ2-5; D is unresolved. The CDR3 totals 12 residues. CDR1 and CDR2 (germline): SQVTM, ANQGSEA. V was cut by 2 bases and J by 7 bases, with 11 bases left in between. CDR3 in amino acids: CSVETVEATQYF. The CDR3 DNA sequence: TGCAGCGTTGAAACGGTCGAGGCGACCCAGTACTTC.

In its sample, this clonotype was seen many times. The chain recombines TRBV7-2 with TRBJ1-1; 10 nucleotides align to TRBD1. The V and J ends lost 6 bases and 6 bases, in that order; junction bases with no gene match: 1. The CDR3 consists of 12 residues. In germline, CDR1 is SGHTA, CDR2 FQGNSA. In nucleotides, the CDR3 is TGTGCCAGCAGGACAGGGGGCGCTGAAGCTTTCTTT. Its translation: CASRTGGAEAFF. The variable domain in full, with the rest retrieved from reference TRBV7-2 and TRBJ1-1, is GAGVSQSPSNKVTEKGKDVELRCDPISGHTALYWYRQSLGQGLEFLIYFQGNSAPDKSGLPSDRFSAERTGGSVSTLTIQRTQQEDSAVYLCASRTGGAEAFFGQGTRLTVV.

The sample holds many counts of this clonotype. The chain couples TRBV15 to TRBJ1-4, with D unclear. In germline, CDR1 is LNHNV, CDR2 YYDKDF (reference sequence). V was pared by 2 bases and J by 4 bases, with 5 bases between. There are 13 residues in the CDR3. In nucleotides, the CDR3 is TGTGCCACCAGCAGACAGATTAATGAAAAACTGTTTTTT. Translation gives CATSRQINEKLFF.

The CDR3 coding sequence is TGTGCCAGCAGTGAGCTAGGGGGGGATCACACCGGGGAGCTGTTTTTT. Protein: CASSELGGDHTGELFF. The V gene is TRBV2, the J gene TRBJ2-2, with a weak D call TRBD2 (7 bases). Trimming took 3 bases from V and 3 from J, leaving 14 bases between them. This CDR3 is built from 16 residues. Germline CDR1 and CDR2: SNHLY and FYNNEI. Full variable domain (outside the CDR3, taken from reference TRBV2 and TRBJ2-2): EPEVTQTPSHQVTQMGQEVILRCVPISNHLYFYWYRQILGQKVEFLVSFYNNEISEKSEIFDDQFSVERPDGSNFTLKIRSTKLEDSAMYFCASSELGGDHTGELFFGEGSRLTVL.

At least ten counts were recorded for this clonotype. This chain connects TRBV10-2 to TRBJ1-1; D is unresolved. CDR1 is WSHSY and CDR2 is SAAADI in the germline V gene. V was cut by 6 bases and J by 1 base, with 12 bases left in between. The CDR3 is made up of 14 amino acids. In DNA form, the CDR3 reads TGCGCCAGCAGCTACCTGTGGGAGAACACTGAAGCTTTCTTT. It translates to CASSYLWENTEAFF.

V and J are TRBV18 and TRBJ2-3, with TRBD1 as a possible D gene (6 bases). CDR3 size: 16 residues. Germline V gene lookup returns CDR1 KGHSH and CDR2 LQKENI. With 1 base removed from V and 0 bases from J, the gap between germline ends came to 11 bases. The CDR3 nucleotides read TGTGCCAGCTCACCACGGGCAGGGGTGAGCACAGATACGCAGTATTTT. Its translation is CASSPRAGVSTDTQYF.

This clonotype came up many times. The rearrangement joins TRBV6-1 to TRBJ2-7; maybe TRBD2 (5 bases). The CDR3 is made up of 12 amino acids. V was pared by 6 bases and J by 2 bases, with 8 bases between. Germline V CDR1 and CDR2: MNHNS, SASEGT. The CDR3 DNA follows: TGTGCCAGCAGAGTCGGGACCTACGAGCAGTACTTC. It translates to CASRVGTYEQYF.

This clonotype was counted only a few times. The chain links TRBV10-3 to TRBJ2-7; tentative D call: TRBD1 (6 bases). The CDR3 covers 13 residues. Trimming left V 10 bases short and J 0 bases short, with 13 bases between. The germline CDR1 and CDR2 sequences are ENHRY and SYGVKD. CDR3 DNA: TGTGCCACCGAGACAGGCGACTCCTACGAGCAGTACTTC. The encoded protein is CATETGDSYEQYF.

This clonotype was seen at least ten times. V and J are TRBV2 and TRBJ1-5; 8 nucleotides line up with TRBD1. This CDR3 region has 14 residues. Germline V gene sequence: CDR1 SNHLY, CDR2 FYNNEI. The V gene end was trimmed by 5 bases and the J gene end by 2 bases; junction bases not matched to a gene: 2. DNA of the CDR3: TGTGCCAGCAGTCAGGGACAGGGCAATCAGCCCCAGCATTTT. Protein product: CASSQGQGNQPQHF.

The chain combines TRBV7-9 with TRBJ1-2; no clear D. The CDR3 length is 16 residues. The V end was cut by 5 bases, the J end by 0 bases, with 16 bases between. Per the germline V gene, CDR1 is SEHNR and CDR2 is FQNEAQ (reference sequence). CDR3 sequence reads: CASSPYNGPTNYGYTF. CDR3 bases: TGTGCCAGCAGCCCTTACAATGGCCCCACTAACTATGGCTACACCTTC.

As regards this clonotype: A much larger clone differs by one base, so this may be a read error. The missing conserved phenylalanine or tryptophan at the end of this CDR3 makes a read error likely. The chain carries TRBV15 and TRBJ2-5; 7 bases agree with TRBD1. Germline V gives CDR1 LNHNV, CDR2 YYDKDF (reference sequence). The V gene end was trimmed by 4 bases and the J gene end by 0 bases; junction bases not matched to a gene: 8. The CDR3 covers 16 residues. The DNA for the CDR3 is TGTGCCACCAGCAATTCCGGGACAGCCAACCAAGAGACCCAGTACGTC. This translates into CATSNSGTANQETQYV.

This clonotype occurred a few times. The gene calls are TRBV20-1 and TRBJ1-2; TRBD1 aligns across 12 bases. The CDR3 length is 12 residues. The V segment lost 6 bases and the J segment 8 bases; nucleotides outside the gene matches: 4. Germline values: CDR1 DFQATT, CDR2 SNEGSKA (reference sequence). CDR3 loop: CSAPGTGGGYTF. In nucleotides, the CDR3 is TGCAGTGCCCCCGGGACAGGGGGCGGCTACACCTTC.

The table lists this clonotype with many counts. J is TRBJ2-1 and V is TRBV12-3 or TRBV12-4; no reliable D call. The CDR3 loop spans 13 amino acids. The V gene lost 4 bases and the J gene lost 5 bases, with 9 bases spanning the gap. CDR3: CASSWTTNNEQFF. CDR3 DNA: TGTGCCAGCAGTTGGACCACGAACAATGAGCAGTTCTTC.

This clonotype was counted only a few times. The CDR3: CASSLVINTGELFF. The CDR3 nucleotides read TGTGCCAGCAGCTTAGTAATCAACACCGGGGAGCTGTTTTTT. The chain recombines TRBV11-2 with TRBJ2-2, with no clear D. V lost 1 base to trimming and J lost 2 bases, with 5 bases between them. The CDR3 totals 14 residues. In germline, CDR1 is SGHAT, CDR2 FQNNGV.

This clonotype was detected ten times or more. V gene TRBV7-2 combines with J gene TRBJ2-4; TRBD2 agrees at 9 bases. CDR3 length: 14 residues. The J segment lost 7 bases and the V segment lost 1 base, leaving 2 bases of the junction unmatched. Germline V CDR1 and CDR2: SGHTA, FQGNSA. CDR3 amino acids: CASSLGGTSNIQYF. CDR3 bases: TGTGCCAGCAGCTTAGGCGGGACTAGCAACATTCAGTACTTC.

The chain is built from TRBV19 and TRBJ1-1; tentative D call: TRBD1 (5 bases). Germline CDR1 is LNHDA and CDR2 is SQIVND (reference sequence). The CDR3 is 15 residues long. The ends were cut back, 7 bases at V and 1 base at J, with 16 bases in the middle. For the CDR3, the DNA is TGTGCCAGTAATTCGGTTGGCAGGGAGAACACTGAAGCTTTCTTT. Translated, it gives CASNSVGRENTEAFF.

The chain uses TRBV5-6 and TRBJ2-2, with TRBD2 matching 12 bases. Losses at the gene ends were 4 bases for V and 5 bases for J; bases not matched to a gene: 6. CDR3 length: 16 residues. The V gene's germline CDR1 is SGHDT and CDR2 YYEEEE. CDR3 amino acids: CASSLRLAGDTGELFF. As DNA, the CDR3 is TGTGCCAGCAGCCTCCGACTAGCGGGGGATACCGGGGAGCTGTTTTTT.

This clonotype was detected many times. This chain connects TRBV7-2 to TRBJ1-1; 7 nucleotides line up with TRBD1. CDR3 length equals 13 residues. Unmatched junction bases numbered 4, after V lost 4 bases and J lost 5 bases. Germline-derived CDR1 and CDR2 are SGHTA and FQGNSA. The CDR3 is CASSSGQVTEAFF. CDR3 DNA: TGTGCCAGCAGCTCCGGACAGGTGACTGAAGCTTTCTTT.